A single TCR beta chain is shown here with its context. This sample is part of a study of blood T cells in healthy people across ages. Germline V gives CDR1 MNHEY, CDR2 SVGAGI. This CDR3 spans 14 amino acids. Trimming shortened V by 4 bases and J by 3 bases, and 12 bases separated the two germline ends. PBMCs were isolated at a quantity of at least 7 million per sample. Sample-barcoded 5' priming and a J-beta primer mix drove a second PCR of about 6 to 12 cycles. TCRdb processed the 5' RACE reads anew with MiXCR; each CDR3 protein has one entry. The sample consists of 1.5 million to 2 million distinct CDR3 sequences, roughly 52% of them appearing once.

Input material: blood. The source is a woman aged 40 to 50 in good health. The chain employs TRBV6-5 and TRBJ1-2; no firm D call. The CDR3 reads CASSSSGPYYGYTF. The CDR3 DNA reads TGTGCCAGCAGTTCCTCCGGGCCCTACTATGGCTACACCTTC.